The 3 T cell receptor beta chains in this list originate from one sample, sequenced in a study of T-cell reconstitution after alpha-beta-depleted transplantation in children. Unique molecular identifiers were incorporated into the prepared TCRbeta library. One entry per CDR3 protein results from TCRdb running MiXCR on the PCR reads. The table records 400,000 to 550,000 distinct CDR3 sequences, over 9.5% of them present only once. The source was PBMCs, collected before TCRalphabeta/CD19-depleted stem cell transplant. These receptors were taken from a child aged 2 to 10 with inherited bone marrow failure, due to receive a stem cell transplant.

This clonotype appeared many times. The chain uses TRBV9 and TRBJ2-1, with 7 bases matching TRBD2. In germline, CDR1 is SGDLS, CDR2 YYNGEE. The V and J ends lost 3 bases and 6 bases, in that order; junction bases with no gene match: 9. There are 15 residues in the CDR3. CDR3 loop: CASSGSGTPFNEQFF. CDR3 DNA: TGTGCCAGCAGCGGAAGCGGGACTCCTTTCAATGAGCAGTTCTTC.

This clonotype was detected many times. The V call is TRBV24-1, the J call TRBJ2-7; D remains ambiguous. The CDR3 loop spans 11 amino acids. Germline CDR1 KGHDR, CDR2 SFDVKD. Trimming cost V 6 bases and J 3 bases, with 5 bases left between them. The CDR3, as DNA: TGTGCCACCAGTTGGGGCTACGAGCAGTACTTC. It is translated as CATSWGYEQYF.

This clonotype was recorded at least ten times. This chain uses TRBV7-9 with TRBJ2-4, with TRBD1 matching 10 bases. CDR1 and CDR2 from the germline V gene are SEHNR and FQNEAQ (reference sequence). The J segment lost 7 bases and the V segment lost 5 bases, leaving 5 bases of the junction unmatched. There are 14 residues in the CDR3. DNA for the CDR3: TGTGCCAGCAGCCCCCGGGACAGGGGTAACATTCAGTACTTC. Translating it yields CASSPRDRGNIQYF. Combining the CDR3 with reference TRBV7-9 and TRBJ2-4 gives the whole variable domain DTGVSQNPRHKITKRGQNVTFRCDPISEHNRLYWYRQTLGQGPEFLTYFQNEAQLEKSRLLSDRFSAERPKGSFSTLEIQRTEQGDSAMYLCASSPRDRGNIQYFGAGTRLSVL.